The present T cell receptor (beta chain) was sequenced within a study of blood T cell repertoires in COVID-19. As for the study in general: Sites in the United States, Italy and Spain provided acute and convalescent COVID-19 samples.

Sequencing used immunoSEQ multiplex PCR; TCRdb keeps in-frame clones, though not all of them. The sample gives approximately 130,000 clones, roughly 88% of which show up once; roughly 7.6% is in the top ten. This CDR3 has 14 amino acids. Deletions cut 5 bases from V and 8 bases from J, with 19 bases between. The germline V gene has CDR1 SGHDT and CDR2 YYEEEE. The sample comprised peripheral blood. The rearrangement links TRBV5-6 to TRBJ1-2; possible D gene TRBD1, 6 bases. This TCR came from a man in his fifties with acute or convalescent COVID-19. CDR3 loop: CASSFERQGFGYTF. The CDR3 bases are TGTGCCAGCAGTTTCGAACGTCAGGGGTTCGGCTACACCTTC.